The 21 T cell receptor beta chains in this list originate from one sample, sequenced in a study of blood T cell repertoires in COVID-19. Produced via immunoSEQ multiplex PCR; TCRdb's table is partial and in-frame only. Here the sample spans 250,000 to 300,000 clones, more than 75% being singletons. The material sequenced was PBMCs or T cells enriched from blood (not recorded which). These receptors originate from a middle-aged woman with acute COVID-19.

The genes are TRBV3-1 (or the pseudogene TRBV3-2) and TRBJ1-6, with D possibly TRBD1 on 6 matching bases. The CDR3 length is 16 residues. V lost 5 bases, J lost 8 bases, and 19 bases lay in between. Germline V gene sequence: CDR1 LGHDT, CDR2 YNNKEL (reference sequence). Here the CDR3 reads CASSIRQAMVDSPLHF. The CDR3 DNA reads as TGTGCCAGCAGCATTCGACAGGCTATGGTTGATTCACCCCTCCACTTT.

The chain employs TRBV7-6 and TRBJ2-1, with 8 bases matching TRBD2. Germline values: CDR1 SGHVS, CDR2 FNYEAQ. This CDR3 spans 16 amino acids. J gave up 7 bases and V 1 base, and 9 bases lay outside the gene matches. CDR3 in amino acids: CASSLGTGGPWNEQFF. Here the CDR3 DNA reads TGTGCCAGCAGCTTAGGCACGGGGGGGCCGTGGAATGAGCAGTTCTTC.

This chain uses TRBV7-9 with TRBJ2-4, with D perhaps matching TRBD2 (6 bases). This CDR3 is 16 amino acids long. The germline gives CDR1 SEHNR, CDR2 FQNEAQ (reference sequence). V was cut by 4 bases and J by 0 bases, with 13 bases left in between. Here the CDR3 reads CASSSLAVLAKNIQYF. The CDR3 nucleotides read TGTGCCAGCAGCTCCTTAGCGGTTTTAGCCAAAAACATTCAGTACTTC.

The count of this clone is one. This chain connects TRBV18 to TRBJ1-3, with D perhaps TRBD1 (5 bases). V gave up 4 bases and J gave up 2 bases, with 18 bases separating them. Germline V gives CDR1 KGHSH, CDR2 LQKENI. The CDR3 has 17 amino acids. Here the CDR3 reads CASSLTSGIGAGNTIYF. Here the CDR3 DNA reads TGTGCCAGCTCACTTACTTCAGGGATTGGTGCTGGAAACACCATATATTTT.

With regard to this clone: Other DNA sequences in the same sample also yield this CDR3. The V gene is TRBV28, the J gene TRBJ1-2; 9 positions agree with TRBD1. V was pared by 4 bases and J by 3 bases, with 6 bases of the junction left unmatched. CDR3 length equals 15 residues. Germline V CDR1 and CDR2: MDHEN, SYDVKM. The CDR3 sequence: CASSSHRGPHYGYTF. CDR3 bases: TGTGCCAGCAGTTCCCACAGGGGGCCCCACTATGGCTACACCTTC.

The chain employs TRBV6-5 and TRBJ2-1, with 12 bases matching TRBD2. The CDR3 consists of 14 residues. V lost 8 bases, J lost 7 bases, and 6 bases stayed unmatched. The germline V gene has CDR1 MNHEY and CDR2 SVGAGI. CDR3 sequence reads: CASVPSGRGNEQFF. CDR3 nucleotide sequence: TGTGCCAGCGTTCCTAGCGGGAGGGGTAATGAGCAGTTCTTC.

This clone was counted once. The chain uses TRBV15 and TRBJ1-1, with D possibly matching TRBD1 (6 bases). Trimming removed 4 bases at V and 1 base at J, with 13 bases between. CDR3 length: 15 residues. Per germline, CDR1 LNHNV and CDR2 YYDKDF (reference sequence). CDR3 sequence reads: CATSKLDRKNTEAFF. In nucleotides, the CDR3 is TGTGCCACCAGCAAACTGGACAGAAAGAACACTGAAGCTTTCTTT.

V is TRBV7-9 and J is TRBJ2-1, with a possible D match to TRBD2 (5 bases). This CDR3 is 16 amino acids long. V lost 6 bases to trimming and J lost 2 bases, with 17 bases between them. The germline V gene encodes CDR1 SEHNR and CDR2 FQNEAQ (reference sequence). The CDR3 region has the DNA TGTGCCAGCAGACCCTCGAACCGGGAACCCTACAATGAGCAGTTCTTC. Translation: CASRPSNREPYNEQFF.

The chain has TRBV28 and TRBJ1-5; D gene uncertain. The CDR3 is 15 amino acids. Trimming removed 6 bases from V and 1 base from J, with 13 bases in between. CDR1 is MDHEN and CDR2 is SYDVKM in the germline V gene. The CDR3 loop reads CASRSPRGSNQPQHF. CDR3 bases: TGTGCCAGCAGGAGCCCCCGAGGCAGCAATCAGCCCCAGCATTTT.

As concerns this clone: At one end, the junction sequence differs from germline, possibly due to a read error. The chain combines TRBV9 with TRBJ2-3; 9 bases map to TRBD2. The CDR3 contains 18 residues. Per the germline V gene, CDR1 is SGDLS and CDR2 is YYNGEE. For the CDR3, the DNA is TGTGCCGGCAGCGTAGGTGGGGGAGCGGGAGGAGTGACAGATACGCAGTATTTT. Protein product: CAGSVGGGAGGVTDTQYF.

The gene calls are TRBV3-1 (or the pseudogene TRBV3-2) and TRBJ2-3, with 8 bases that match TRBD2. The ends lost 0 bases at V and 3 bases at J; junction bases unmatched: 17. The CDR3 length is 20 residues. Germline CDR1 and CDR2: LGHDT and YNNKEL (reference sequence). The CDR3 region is CASSQEEPLPGLVVTDTQYF. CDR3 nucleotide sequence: TGTGCCAGCAGCCAAGAAGAACCTCTTCCGGGACTAGTTGTGACAGATACGCAGTATTTT.

The CDR3 reads CASSRTSIHEQYF. In DNA form, the CDR3 reads TGTGCCAGCAGCCGGACTAGTATCCACGAGCAGTACTTC. The rearrangement joins TRBV7-2 to TRBJ2-7; 7 bases agree with TRBD2. This CDR3 spans 13 amino acids. Trimming took 5 bases from V and 5 from J; bases not matched to a gene: 6. Germline V lookup: CDR1 SGHTA, CDR2 FQGNSA. Full variable domain (rest looked up from reference TRBV7-2 and TRBJ2-7): GAGVSQSPSNKVTEKGKDVELRCDPISGHTALYWYRQSLGQGLEFLIYFQGNSAPDKSGLPSDRFSAERTGGSVSTLTIQRTQQEDSAVYLCASSRTSIHEQYFGPGTRLTVT.

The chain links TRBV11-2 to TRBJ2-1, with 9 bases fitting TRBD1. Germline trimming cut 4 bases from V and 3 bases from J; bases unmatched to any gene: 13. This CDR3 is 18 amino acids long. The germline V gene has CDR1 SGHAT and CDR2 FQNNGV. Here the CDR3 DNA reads TGTGCCAGCAGCTCCCCCCGGGACAGGGTATTCGGCTACAATGAGCAGTTCTTC. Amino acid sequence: CASSSPRDRVFGYNEQFF.

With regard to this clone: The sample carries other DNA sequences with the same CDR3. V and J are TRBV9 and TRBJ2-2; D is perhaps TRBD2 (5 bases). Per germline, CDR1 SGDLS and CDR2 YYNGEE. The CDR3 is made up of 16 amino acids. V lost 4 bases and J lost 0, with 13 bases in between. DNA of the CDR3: TGTGCCAGCAGCCTAGCTCCAGATACGAACACCGGGGAGCTGTTTTTT. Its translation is CASSLAPDTNTGELFF.

The CDR3 sequence: CASKSQGGTEAFF. CDR3 sequence (DNA): TGTGCCAGCAAGAGTCAGGGTGGAACTGAAGCTTTCTTT. The J gene is TRBJ1-1, the V gene TRBV6-5; D may be TRBD1 (5 bases). The CDR3 runs 13 residues. Per the germline V gene, CDR1 is MNHEY and CDR2 is SVGAGI. V dropped 7 bases and J dropped 5 bases, with 14 bases sitting between them.

The CDR3 bases are TGTGCCAGTACCAAGGGGGCGCGAGAAAAACTGTTTTTT. It codes for CASTKGAREKLFF. V is TRBV28 and J is TRBJ1-4; 7 bases fit TRBD1. V shed 9 bases and J 8 bases; nucleotides not matched to a gene: 9. Germline V CDR1 and CDR2: MDHEN, SYDVKM. The length of the CDR3 is 13 residues.

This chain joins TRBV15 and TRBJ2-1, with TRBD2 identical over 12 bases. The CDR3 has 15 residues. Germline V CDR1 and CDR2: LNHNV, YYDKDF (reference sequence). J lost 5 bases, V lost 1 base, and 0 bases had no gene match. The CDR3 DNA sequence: TGTGCCACCAGCAGAGGACTAGCGGGAGACAATGAGCAGTTCTTC. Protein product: CATSRGLAGDNEQFF.

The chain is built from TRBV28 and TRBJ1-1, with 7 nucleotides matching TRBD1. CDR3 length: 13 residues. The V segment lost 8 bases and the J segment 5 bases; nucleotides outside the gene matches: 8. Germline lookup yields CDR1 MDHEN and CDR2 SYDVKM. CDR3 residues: CASGTAVLTEAFF. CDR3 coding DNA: TGTGCCAGCGGGACAGCGGTTTTGACTGAAGCTTTCTTT.

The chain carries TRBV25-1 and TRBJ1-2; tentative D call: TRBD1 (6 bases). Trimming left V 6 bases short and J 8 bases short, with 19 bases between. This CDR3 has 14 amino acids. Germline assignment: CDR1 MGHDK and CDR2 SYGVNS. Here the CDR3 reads CASRAGDPFGGYTF. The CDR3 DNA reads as TGTGCCAGCAGGGCAGGGGACCCCTTCGGCGGCTACACCTTC.

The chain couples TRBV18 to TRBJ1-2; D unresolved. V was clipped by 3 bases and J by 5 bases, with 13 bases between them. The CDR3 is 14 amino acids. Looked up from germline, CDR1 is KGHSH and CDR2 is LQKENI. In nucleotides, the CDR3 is TGTGCCAGCTCACCGGACCGAGGGAGGTATGGCTACACCTTC. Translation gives CASSPDRGRYGYTF.

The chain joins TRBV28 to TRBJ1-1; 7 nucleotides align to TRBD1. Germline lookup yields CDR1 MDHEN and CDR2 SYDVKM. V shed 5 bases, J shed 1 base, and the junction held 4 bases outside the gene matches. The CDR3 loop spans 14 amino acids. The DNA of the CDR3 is TGTGCCAGCAGTGGTCAGGGGGGGAACACTGAAGCTTTCTTT. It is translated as CASSGQGGNTEAFF.